This T cell receptor beta chain was captured in a study of T cell changes during pregnancy in multiple sclerosis (dated by TCRdb to the late 2010s). Broadly, across the study: The study examined how the T cell repertoire changed over the course of pregnancy in women with multiple sclerosis.

Library generation was performed with the immunoSEQ multiplex PCR assay. TCRdb took this table from immuneACCESS and kept in-frame rearrangements with V and J called. Such tables lack part of the clones; where checked against another copy, unresolved V genes explain under half of the gap, and the rest is unexplained. The sample contains under 110,000 clones, about 90% of them found a single time. Approximately 3.4% of the sample belongs to the ten largest clones. To note about this clone: No antigen is known for it. No base qualities exist here, and no much larger clone lies one base off it.

From the germline V gene, CDR1 is LGHNA and CDR2 is YSLEER. From cysteine to phenylalanine, the CDR3 is 15 amino acids long. The sequence is cut down to CDR3 DNA, 45 bases in frame from base 1. For this chain, trimming is 1 base at the V end and 4 bases at the J end, and the number of junction bases without a gene match is 3. Sequenced material: peripheral blood, taken in the second trimester of pregnancy. The chain was built from TRBV4-3 and TRBJ2-7, with 11 bases matching TRBD2. This receptor was identified in a female donor with multiple sclerosis, enrolled in a pregnancy study. CDR3 sequence: CASSQARTSGYEQYF. The DNA sequence is given as TGCGCCAGCAGCCAAGCGAGGACTAGCGGGTACGAGCAGTACTTC.